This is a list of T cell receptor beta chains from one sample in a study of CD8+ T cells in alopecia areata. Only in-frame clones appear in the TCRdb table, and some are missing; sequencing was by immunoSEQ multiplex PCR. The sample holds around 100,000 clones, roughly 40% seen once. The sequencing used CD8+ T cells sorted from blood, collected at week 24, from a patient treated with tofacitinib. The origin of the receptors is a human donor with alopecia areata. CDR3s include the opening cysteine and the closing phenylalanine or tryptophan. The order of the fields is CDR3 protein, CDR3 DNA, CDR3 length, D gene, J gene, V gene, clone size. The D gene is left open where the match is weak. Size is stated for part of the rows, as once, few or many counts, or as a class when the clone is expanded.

CASSPPGAGYEQYF TGTGCCAGCTCACCACCGGGGGCTGGGTACGAGCAGTACTTC 14 - TRBJ2-7 TRBV18 -
CSVERTSGYSYEQYF TGCAGCGTGGAACGGACTAGCGGCTACTCCTACGAGCAGTACTTC 15 TRBD2 TRBJ2-7 TRBV29-1 few
CASSLSSGPQWSGANVLTF TGTGCCAGCAGCTTGAGCTCGGGGCCACAATGGTCTGGGGCCAACGTCCTGACTTTC 19 - TRBJ2-6 TRBV7-2 few
CASSSTPRQQFF TGTGCCAGCAGTTCGACCCCTCGGCAGCAGTTCTTC 12 - TRBJ2-1 TRBV27 -
CASSLSPGDGYTF TGTGCCAGCAGCTTATCCCCAGGAGATGGCTACACCTTC 13 - TRBJ1-2 TRBV11-2 -
CASSPGQGRPGELFF TGTGCCAGCAGTCCTGGACAGGGCCGGCCCGGGGAGCTGTTTTTT 15 TRBD1 TRBJ2-2 TRBV6-1 once
CASSQEDSVDTQYF TGCGCCAGCAGCCAGGAGGACAGTGTGGATACGCAGTATTTT 14 - TRBJ2-3 TRBV4-1 -
CGGRRSGDDFDTQYF TGCGGCGGTAGGAGATCGGGAGATGATTTTGATACGCAGTATTTT 15 - TRBJ2-3 TRBV29-1 once
CASTSAGGSYNEQFF TGTGCCAGCACCTCAGCGGGAGGATCCTACAATGAGCAGTTCTTC 15 TRBD2 TRBJ2-1 TRBV6-6 -
CASSLRPGREETQYF TGTGCCAGCAGCTTGCGTCCGGGAAGGGAAGAGACCCAGTACTTC 15 - TRBJ2-5 TRBV5-4 -
CASNHGEAFF TGTGCCAGCAATCACGGTGAAGCTTTCTTT 10 - TRBJ1-1 TRBV2 -
CASSFTSGGNEQFF TGTGCCAGCAGTTTTACTAGCGGGGGCAATGAGCAGTTCTTC 14 TRBD2 TRBJ2-1 TRBV27 -
CATSGLSNTGELFF TGCGCCACGTCGGGACTTTCGAACACCGGGGAGCTGTTTTTT 14 - TRBJ2-2 TRBV4-1 few
CASSPSVGSDTQYF TGTGCCAGCAGTCCTAGCGTAGGGAGCGATACGCAGTATTTT 14 - TRBJ2-3 TRBV7-9 few
CASSLTPQGSNQPQHF TGTGCCAGCAGCCTCACCCCACAGGGTAGCAATCAGCCCCAGCATTTT 16 - TRBJ1-5 TRBV27 -
CASSRPETRFHGYTF TGTGCCAGCAGCCGACCGGAAACCCGGTTTCATGGCTACACCTTC 15 - TRBJ1-2 TRBV5-4 few
CASSTGRWNEQFF TGTGCCAGCAGCACTGGACGTTGGAATGAGCAGTTCTTC 13 - TRBJ2-1 TRBV7-6 few
CASSPRQGALGQPQHF TGTGCCAGCAGTCCTCGACAGGGGGCACTCGGTCAGCCCCAGCATTTT 16 TRBD1 TRBJ1-5 TRBV27 -
CAWNYVGEQFF TGTGCCTGGAATTACGTCGGTGAGCAGTTCTTC 11 - TRBJ2-1 TRBV30 few
CASSQEMASGVTGELFF TGCGCCAGCAGCCAAGAAATGGCTAGCGGGGTCACCGGGGAGCTGTTTTTT 17 TRBD2 TRBJ2-2 TRBV4-3 few
CAISEGGSEAFF TGTGCCATCAGTGAGGGGGGTTCTGAAGCTTTCTTT 12 - TRBJ1-1 TRBV10-3 -
CASRLGGTETQYF TGTGCCAGCAGATTGGGGGGCACAGAGACCCAGTACTTC 13 - TRBJ2-5 TRBV7-9 -
CASSLAGRGHRYEQYF TGCGCCAGCAGCTTGGCCGGCCGGGGTCATAGGTACGAGCAGTACTTC 16 - TRBJ2-7 TRBV5-1 -
CASSYWDSSYNEQFF TGTGCCAGCAGCTATTGGGACAGCTCCTACAATGAGCAGTTCTTC 15 TRBD1 TRBJ2-1 TRBV7-9 -
CASSQALGGRGADTQYF TGCGCCAGCAGCCAAGCCCTCGGCGGGAGGGGAGCAGATACGCAGTATTTT 17 TRBD2 TRBJ2-3 TRBV4-3 few
CASSAGGAVPDTQYF TGTGCCAGCAGCGCGGGTGGGGCTGTCCCAGATACGCAGTATTTT 15 - TRBJ2-3 TRBV6-6 -
CASSPFEETQYF TGTGCCAGCAGCCCTTTTGAAGAGACCCAGTACTTC 12 - TRBJ2-5 TRBV13 -
CASSPTTYTGVNSGNTIYF TGTGCCAGCAGCCCCACGACGTATACAGGGGTCAACTCTGGAAACACCATATATTTT 19 TRBD1 TRBJ1-3 TRBV7-6 many
CSVVASGSSYNEQFF TGCAGCGTAGTTGCTAGCGGGAGCTCCTACAATGAGCAGTTCTTC 15 TRBD2 TRBJ2-1 TRBV29-1 few
CASSPGQGAPEQYF TGTGCCAGCAGCCCGGGACAGGGGGCCCCGGAGCAGTACTTC 14 TRBD1 TRBJ2-7 TRBV7-9 few
CASSPGLAGAYEQYF TGTGCCAGCAGCCCGGGACTAGCGGGGGCCTACGAGCAGTACTTC 15 TRBD2 TRBJ2-7 TRBV27 many
CASSSSMEGNEQFF TGTGCCAGCAGTTCAAGTATGGAGGGCAATGAGCAGTTCTTC 14 - TRBJ2-1 TRBV28 -
CASSQVEGRTDTQYF TGCGCCAGCAGCCAAGTGGAGGGGCGCACAGATACGCAGTATTTT 15 - TRBJ2-3 TRBV4-1 -
CASSPRDHNEQFF TGTGCCAGCAGCCCCCGGGACCACAATGAGCAGTTCTTC 13 - TRBJ2-1 TRBV6-1 -
CASSLVPSGRGNEQFF TGCGCCAGCAGCTTGGTTCCTAGCGGGAGGGGGAATGAGCAGTTCTTC 16 TRBD2 TRBJ2-1 TRBV5-1 hyperexpanded
CASSPLAGGRDTQYF TGTGCCAGCAGTCCCCTAGCGGGGGGGAGAGATACGCAGTATTTT 15 TRBD2 TRBJ2-3 TRBV6-5 -
CASSPGTGPYEQYF TGTGCCAGTAGTCCCGGGACAGGGCCCTACGAGCAGTACTTC 14 TRBD1 TRBJ2-7 TRBV19 few
CASSYRPSEFSDTQYF TGTGCCAGCAGTTACAGGCCTAGCGAATTTTCAGATACGCAGTATTTT 16 - TRBJ2-3 TRBV6-5 -
CASSRTTSGVFNEQFF TGTGCCAGCAGCCGCACGACTAGCGGGGTTTTCAATGAGCAGTTCTTC 16 TRBD2 TRBJ2-1 TRBV6-6 -
CASSPGALPDAFF TGTGCCAGCAGCCCGGGGGCCCTCCCGGATGCTTTCTTT 13 - TRBJ1-1 TRBV7-9 few
CASSIDRGRSPYGYTF TGTGCCAGTAGTATAGATAGGGGCAGGAGCCCCTATGGCTACACCTTC 16 - TRBJ1-2 TRBV19 -
CASSGRGTDTQYF TGCGCCAGCAGTGGGAGGGGCACAGATACGCAGTATTTT 13 TRBD2 TRBJ2-3 TRBV4-1 -
CATSRSTGTNTGELFF TGTGCCACCAGCAGGTCGACAGGAACGAACACCGGGGAGCTGTTTTTT 16 - TRBJ2-2 TRBV15 -
CATSRDGGPHNEQFF TGTGCCACCAGCAGAGATGGGGGACCCCACAATGAGCAGTTCTTC 15 - TRBJ2-1 TRBV15 -
CASSLRPGGWDEQFF TGTGCCAGCAGCTTACGACCCGGTGGGTGGGATGAGCAGTTCTTC 15 - TRBJ2-1 TRBV13 -
CAWSGSGFAYEQYF TGTGCCTGGAGTGGTAGCGGATTTGCCTACGAGCAGTACTTC 14 - TRBJ2-7 TRBV30 -
CASKPPGSNGNTIYF TGTGCCAGCAAACCACCGGGGTCGAACGGAAACACCATATATTTT 15 - TRBJ1-3 TRBV9 once
CASSLDSTGAYNEQFF TGTGCCAGCAGCTTGGACTCGACTGGTGCCTACAATGAGCAGTTCTTC 16 - TRBJ2-1 TRBV5-4 -
CASSPRVMQSLDTQYF TGTGCCAGCAGCCCCCGGGTGATGCAGAGTTTAGATACGCAGTATTTT 16 - TRBJ2-3 TRBV7-6 -
CASSIGWAGEETQYF TGTGCCAGTAGTATAGGTTGGGCAGGGGAGGAGACCCAGTACTTC 15 - TRBJ2-5 TRBV19 -
CASSWDRGLVTEAFF TGTGCCAGCAGCTGGGACAGGGGGCTTGTAACTGAAGCTTTCTTT 15 TRBD1 TRBJ1-1 TRBV5-8 -
CASSLVEGADEQFF TGTGCCAGCAGCTTAGTTGAGGGGGCCGATGAGCAGTTCTTC 14 TRBD1 TRBJ2-1 TRBV7-9 few
CASSQGPGQGKGELFF TGCGCCAGCAGCCAAGGTCCGGGACAGGGTAAAGGGGAGCTGTTTTTT 16 TRBD1 TRBJ2-2 TRBV4-1 -
CASGFPDTQYF TGTGCCAGCGGGTTCCCGGATACGCAGTATTTT 11 - TRBJ2-3 TRBV27 -
CASSPDREEEKLFF TGTGCCAGCTCACCGGACAGGGAGGAAGAAAAACTGTTTTTT 14 TRBD1 TRBJ1-4 TRBV18 -